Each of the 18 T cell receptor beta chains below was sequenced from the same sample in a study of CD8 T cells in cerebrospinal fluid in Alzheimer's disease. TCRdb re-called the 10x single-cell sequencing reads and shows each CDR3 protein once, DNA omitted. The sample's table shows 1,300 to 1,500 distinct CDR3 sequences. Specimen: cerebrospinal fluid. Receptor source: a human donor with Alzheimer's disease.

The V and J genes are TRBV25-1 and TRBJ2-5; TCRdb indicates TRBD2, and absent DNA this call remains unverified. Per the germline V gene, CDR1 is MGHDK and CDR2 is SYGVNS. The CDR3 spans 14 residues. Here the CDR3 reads CASSGPLAVETQYF.

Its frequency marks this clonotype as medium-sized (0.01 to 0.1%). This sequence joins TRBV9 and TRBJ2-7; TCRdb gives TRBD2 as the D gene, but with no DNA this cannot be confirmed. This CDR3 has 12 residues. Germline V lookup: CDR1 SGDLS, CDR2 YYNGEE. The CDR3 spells CASSPARGEQYF.

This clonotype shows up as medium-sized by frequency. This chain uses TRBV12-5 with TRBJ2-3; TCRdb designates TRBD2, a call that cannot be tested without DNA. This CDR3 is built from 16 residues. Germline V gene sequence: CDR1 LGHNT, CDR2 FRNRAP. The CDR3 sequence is CASGPGTSGSTDTQYF.

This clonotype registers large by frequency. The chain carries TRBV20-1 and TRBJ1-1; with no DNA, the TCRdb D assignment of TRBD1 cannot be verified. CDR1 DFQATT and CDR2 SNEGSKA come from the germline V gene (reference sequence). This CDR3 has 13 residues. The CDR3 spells CSAHGAGNTEAFF.

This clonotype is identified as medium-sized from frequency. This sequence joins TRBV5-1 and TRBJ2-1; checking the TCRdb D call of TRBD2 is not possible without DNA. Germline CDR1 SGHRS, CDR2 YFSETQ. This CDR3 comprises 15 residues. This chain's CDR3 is CASSLGQGGVNEQFF.

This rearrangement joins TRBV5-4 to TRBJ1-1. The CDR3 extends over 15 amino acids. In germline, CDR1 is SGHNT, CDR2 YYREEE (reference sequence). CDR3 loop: CASSLGYLGRAEAFF.

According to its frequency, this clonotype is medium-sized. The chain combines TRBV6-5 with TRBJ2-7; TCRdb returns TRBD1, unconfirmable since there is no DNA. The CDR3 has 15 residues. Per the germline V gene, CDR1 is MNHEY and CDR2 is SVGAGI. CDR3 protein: CASRRRQGIAYEQYF.

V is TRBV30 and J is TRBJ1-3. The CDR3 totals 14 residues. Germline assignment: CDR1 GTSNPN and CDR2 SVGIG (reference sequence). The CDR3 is CAWSVWASGNTIYF.

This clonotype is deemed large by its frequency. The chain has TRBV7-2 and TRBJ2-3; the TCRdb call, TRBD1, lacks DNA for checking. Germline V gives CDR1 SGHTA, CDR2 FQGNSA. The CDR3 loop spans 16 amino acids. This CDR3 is CASSLRLGGRTDTQYF.

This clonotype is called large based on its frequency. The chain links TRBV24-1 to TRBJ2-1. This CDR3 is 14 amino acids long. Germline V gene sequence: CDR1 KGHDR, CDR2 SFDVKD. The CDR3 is CATSDRRALNEQFF.

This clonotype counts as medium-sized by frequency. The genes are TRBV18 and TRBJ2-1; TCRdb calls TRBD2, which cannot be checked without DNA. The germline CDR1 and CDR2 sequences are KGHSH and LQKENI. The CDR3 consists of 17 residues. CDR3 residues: CASSPASGGLSYNEQFF.

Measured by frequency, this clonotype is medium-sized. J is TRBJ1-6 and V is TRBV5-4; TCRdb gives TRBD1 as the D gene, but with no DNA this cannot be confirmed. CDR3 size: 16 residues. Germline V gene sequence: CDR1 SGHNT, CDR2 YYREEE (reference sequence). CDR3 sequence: CASSLDRDRGNSPLHF.

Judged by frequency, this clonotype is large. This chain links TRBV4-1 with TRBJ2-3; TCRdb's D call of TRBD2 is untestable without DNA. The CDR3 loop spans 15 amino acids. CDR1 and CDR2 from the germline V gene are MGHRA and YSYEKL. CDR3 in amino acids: CASSQAGRGTDTQYF.

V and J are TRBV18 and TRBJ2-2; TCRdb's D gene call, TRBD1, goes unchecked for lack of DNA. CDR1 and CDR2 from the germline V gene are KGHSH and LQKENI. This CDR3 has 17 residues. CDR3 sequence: CASSLKQGASNTGELFF.

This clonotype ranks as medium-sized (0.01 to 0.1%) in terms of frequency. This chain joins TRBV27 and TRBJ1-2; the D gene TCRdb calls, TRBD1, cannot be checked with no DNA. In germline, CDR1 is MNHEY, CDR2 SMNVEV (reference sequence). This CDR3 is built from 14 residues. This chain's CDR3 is CASRPGTGARGYTF.

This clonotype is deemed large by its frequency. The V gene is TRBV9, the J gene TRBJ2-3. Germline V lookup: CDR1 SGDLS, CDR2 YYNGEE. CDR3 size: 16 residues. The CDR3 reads CASSVLAGASTDTQYF.

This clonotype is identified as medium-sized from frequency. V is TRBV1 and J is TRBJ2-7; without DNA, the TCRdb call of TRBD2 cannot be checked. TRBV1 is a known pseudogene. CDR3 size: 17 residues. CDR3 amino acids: CTSSPPPLSGGPYEQYF.

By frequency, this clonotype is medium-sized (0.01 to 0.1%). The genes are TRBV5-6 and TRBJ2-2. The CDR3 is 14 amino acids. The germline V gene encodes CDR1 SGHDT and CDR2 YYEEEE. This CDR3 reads CASSLAGNTGELFF.